This T cell receptor beta chain comes out of a study of Graves' ophthalmopathy and Graves' hyperthyroidism. Study results and limitations: Ophthalmopathy and stable hyperthyroidism were discriminated by a 13-signature model, with 85% to 90% sensitivity and approximately 81% specificity.

This clonotype showed up many times. Its antigen remains unidentified. Researchers took RNA transcripts and amplified TCR beta CDR3 regions from them. An initial RT-PCR round employing HTBI primers preceded a second-round multiplex PCR. Each CDR3 protein gets one entry after TCRdb re-called the multiplex PCR reads with MiXCR. This sample has around 400,000 distinct CDR3 sequences, with about a sixth found just once. The ends were cut back, 8 bases at V and 1 base at J, with 15 bases in the middle. Per germline, CDR1 MNHEY and CDR2 SMNVEV (reference sequence). The CDR3 totals 14 residues. The sequence was collected from a woman aged 18 to 35 with Graves' ophthalmopathy. Material: peripheral blood. The J gene is TRBJ2-7, the V gene TRBV27, with D perhaps TRBD1 (5 bases). CDR3 amino acids: CASSLQGYSYEQYF. Written as DNA, the CDR3 is TGTGCCAGCTCTCTTCAGGGATATTCCTACGAGCAGTACTTC.